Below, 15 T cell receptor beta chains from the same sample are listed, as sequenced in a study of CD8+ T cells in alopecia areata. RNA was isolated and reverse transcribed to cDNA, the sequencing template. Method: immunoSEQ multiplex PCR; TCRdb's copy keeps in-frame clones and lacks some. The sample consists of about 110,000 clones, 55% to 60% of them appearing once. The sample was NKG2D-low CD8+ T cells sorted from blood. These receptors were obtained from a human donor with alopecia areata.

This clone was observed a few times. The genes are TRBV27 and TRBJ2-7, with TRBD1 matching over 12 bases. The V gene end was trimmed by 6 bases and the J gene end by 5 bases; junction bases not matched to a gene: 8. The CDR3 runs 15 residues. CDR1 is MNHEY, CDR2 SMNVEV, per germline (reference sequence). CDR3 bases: TGTGCCAGCAGACGCAGGGACAGGGGGCTCGACGAGCAGTACTTC. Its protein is CASRRRDRGLDEQYF.

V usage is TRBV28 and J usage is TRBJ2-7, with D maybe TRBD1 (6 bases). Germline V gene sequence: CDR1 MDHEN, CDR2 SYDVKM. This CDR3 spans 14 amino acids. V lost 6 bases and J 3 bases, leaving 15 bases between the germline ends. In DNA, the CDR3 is TGTGCCAGCAGCCCCAGACAGGTACACTACGAGCAGTACTTC. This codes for CASSPRQVHYEQYF.

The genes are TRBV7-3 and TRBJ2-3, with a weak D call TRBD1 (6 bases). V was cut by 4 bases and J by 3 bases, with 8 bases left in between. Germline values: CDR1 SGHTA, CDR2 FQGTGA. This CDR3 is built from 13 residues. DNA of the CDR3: TGTGCCAGCAGCTCCACAGGGACAGATACGCAGTATTTT. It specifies CASSSTGTDTQYF.

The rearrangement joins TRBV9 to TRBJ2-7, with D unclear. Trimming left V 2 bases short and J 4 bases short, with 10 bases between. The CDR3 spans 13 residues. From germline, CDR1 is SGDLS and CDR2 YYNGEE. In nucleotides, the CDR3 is TGTGCCAGCAGCGTTGGAGCAGGATACGAGCAGTACTTC. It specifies CASSVGAGYEQYF.

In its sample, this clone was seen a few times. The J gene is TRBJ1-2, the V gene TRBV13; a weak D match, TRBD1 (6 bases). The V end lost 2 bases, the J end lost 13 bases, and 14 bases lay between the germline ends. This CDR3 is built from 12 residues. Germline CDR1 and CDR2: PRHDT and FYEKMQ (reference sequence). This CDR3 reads CASSLPPGASTF. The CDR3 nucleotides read TGTGCCAGCAGCTTACCCCCGGGGGCGAGCACCTTC.

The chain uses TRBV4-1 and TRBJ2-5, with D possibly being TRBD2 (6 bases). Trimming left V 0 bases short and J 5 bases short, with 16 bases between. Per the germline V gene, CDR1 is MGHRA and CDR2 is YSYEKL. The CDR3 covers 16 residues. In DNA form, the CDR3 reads TGCGCCAGCAGCCAAGATGCGGGATCTCGTCCCGAGACCCAGTACTTC. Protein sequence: CASSQDAGSRPETQYF.

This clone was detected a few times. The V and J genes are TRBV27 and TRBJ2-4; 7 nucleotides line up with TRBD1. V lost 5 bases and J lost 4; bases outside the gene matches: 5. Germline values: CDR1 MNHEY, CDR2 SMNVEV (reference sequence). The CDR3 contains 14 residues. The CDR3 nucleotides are TGTGCCAGCAGTGCGACAGGGTTGAAAAACATTCAGTACTTC. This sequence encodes CASSATGLKNIQYF.

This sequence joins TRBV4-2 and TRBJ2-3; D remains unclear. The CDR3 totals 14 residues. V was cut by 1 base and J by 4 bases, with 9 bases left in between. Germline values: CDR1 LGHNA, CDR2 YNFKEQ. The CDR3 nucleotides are TGTGCCAGCAGCCAAGGACCAGCAGCAGATACGCAGTATTTT. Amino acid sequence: CASSQGPAADTQYF.

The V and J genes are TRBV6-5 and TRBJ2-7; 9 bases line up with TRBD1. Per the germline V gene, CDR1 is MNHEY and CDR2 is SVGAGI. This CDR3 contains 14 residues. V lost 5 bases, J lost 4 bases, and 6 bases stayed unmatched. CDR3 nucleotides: TGTGCCAGCAGTGCGGGACAGGGTTCGTACGAGCAGTACTTC. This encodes CASSAGQGSYEQYF.

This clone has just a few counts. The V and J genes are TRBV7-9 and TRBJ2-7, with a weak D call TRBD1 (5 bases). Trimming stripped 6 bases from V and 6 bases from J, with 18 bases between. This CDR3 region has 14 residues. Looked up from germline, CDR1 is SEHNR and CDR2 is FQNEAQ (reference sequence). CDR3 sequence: CASSSRQGNGEQYF. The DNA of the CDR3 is TGTGCCAGCAGTTCAAGGCAGGGAAATGGCGAGCAGTACTTC.

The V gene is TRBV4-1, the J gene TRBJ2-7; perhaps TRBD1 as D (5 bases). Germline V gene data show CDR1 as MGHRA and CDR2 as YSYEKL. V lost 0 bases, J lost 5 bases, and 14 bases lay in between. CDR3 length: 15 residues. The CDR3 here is CASSQDRSQADEQYF. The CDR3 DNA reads TGCGCCAGCAGCCAAGATAGGTCACAGGCGGACGAGCAGTACTTC.

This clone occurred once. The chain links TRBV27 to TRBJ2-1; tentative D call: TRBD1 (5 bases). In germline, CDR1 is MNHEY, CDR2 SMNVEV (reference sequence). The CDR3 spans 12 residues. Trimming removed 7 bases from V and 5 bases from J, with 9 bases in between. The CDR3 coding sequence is TGTGCCAGCATCGGCAGGGACAATGAGCAGTTCTTC. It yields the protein CASIGRDNEQFF.

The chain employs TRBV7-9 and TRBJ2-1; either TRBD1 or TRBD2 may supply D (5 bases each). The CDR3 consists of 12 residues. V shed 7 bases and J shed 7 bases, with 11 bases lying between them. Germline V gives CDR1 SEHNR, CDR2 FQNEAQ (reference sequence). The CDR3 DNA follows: TGTGCCAGCAACTGGGACCTTAATGAGCAGTTCTTC. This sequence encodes CASNWDLNEQFF.

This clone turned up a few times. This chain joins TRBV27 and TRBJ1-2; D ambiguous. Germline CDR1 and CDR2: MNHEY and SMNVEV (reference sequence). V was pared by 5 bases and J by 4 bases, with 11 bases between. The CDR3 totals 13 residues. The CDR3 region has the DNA TGTGCCAGCAGTCCATCGTGGGCCTATGGCTACACCTTC. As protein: CASSPSWAYGYTF.

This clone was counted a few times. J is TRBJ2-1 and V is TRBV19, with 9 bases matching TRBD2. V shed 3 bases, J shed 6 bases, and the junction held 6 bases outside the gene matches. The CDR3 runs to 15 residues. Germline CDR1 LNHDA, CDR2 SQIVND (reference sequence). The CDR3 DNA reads TGTGCCAGTAGTATTTCTACTAGCGGGCCCAATGAGCAGTTCTTC. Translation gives CASSISTSGPNEQFF.